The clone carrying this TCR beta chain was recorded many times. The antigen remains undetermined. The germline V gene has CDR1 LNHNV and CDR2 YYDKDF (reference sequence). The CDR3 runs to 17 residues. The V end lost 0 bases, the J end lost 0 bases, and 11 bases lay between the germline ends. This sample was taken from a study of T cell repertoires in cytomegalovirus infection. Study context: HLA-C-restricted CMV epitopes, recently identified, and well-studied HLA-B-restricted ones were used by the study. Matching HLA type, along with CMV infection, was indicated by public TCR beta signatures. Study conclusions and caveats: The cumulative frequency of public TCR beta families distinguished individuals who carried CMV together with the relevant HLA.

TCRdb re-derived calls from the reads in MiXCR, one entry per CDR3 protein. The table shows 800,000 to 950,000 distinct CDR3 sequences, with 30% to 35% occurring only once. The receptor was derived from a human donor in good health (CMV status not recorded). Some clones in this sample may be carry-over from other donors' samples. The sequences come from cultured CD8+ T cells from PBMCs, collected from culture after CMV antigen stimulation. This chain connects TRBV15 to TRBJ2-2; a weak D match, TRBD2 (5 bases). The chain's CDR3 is CATSRDRGLPNTGELFF. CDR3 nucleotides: TGTGCCACCAGCAGAGATCGCGGACTCCCGAACACCGGGGAGCTGTTTTTT.